This note documents a single T cell receptor (beta chain) sequence. The antigen remains unidentified. The assay was immunoSEQ multiplex PCR, and TCRdb's table has in-frame clones only and misses some. The sample has about 130,000 clones; approximately 94% are singletons. This sample is part of a study of cytomegalovirus exposure and HLA in healthy donors. Study results and caveats: High specificity and sensitivity for cytomegalovirus status were reported for the classifier. Altogether, more than 150 TCR beta chains were recorded as cytomegalovirus-associated. Rarity characterized most TCR sequences, yet some public TCRs appeared in many donors. A subsequent analysis found that TCR clusters from the first cohort also tended to co-occur in the approximately 120 validation repertoires, with around 94% of cluster scores above 0.

The V gene's germline CDR1 is SGHTA and CDR2 FQGNSA. CDR3 length: 14 residues. The ends were cut back, 7 bases at V and 3 bases at J, with 14 bases in the middle. The sequenced sample was PBMCs. This TCR was sampled from a woman in her late teens or twenties in good health and CMV-seronegative. The genes are TRBV7-2 and TRBJ2-3; D may be TRBD2 (6 bases). Written as DNA, the CDR3 is TGTGCCAGCACCCGTGCGGGGAAGACAGATACGCAGTATTTT. It encodes CASTRAGKTDTQYF.